This T cell receptor (beta chain) is from a study of blood T cell repertoires in COVID-19. Profiling relied on immunoSEQ multiplex PCR, and the TCRdb table lists in-frame clones only, not all of them. The table has over 350,000 clones, 70% to 90% seen once. The germline gives CDR1 MNHNY, CDR2 SVGAGI (reference sequence). V was pared by 5 bases and J by 2 bases, with 9 bases of the junction left unmatched. The CDR3 loop spans 17 amino acids. The genes are TRBV6-6 and TRBJ2-7; 13 nucleotides agree with TRBD2. Sample: peripheral blood. The receptor was isolated from a woman under 40 with active or convalescent COVID-19. The CDR3 region is CASSHPPLAGGTYEQYF. In DNA form, the CDR3 reads TGTGCCAGCAGTCATCCCCCACTAGCGGGGGGGACCTACGAGCAGTACTTC.